This T cell receptor beta chain was recovered during a study (dated by TCRdb to the mid-2010s). General notes on the study: The study examined whether tumor-infiltrating Tregs in breast cancer are drawn from blood Tregs or arise in situ by conversion from other CD4+ T cell subsets.

This clonotype was counted many times. What this receptor recognizes is not known. Nothing much larger sits one base from this clone, and base qualities are not available. From cysteine to phenylalanine, the CDR3 is 11 amino acids long. The entry retains the CDR3 DNA only, 33 bases that are in frame from base 1. V gives up 5 bases and J gives up 5 bases, and the segment between their germline ends measures 5 bases. CDR1 SGHTA and CDR2 FQGNSA were looked up in the germline V gene. Naive CD4+ T cells were purified with the Miltenyi Naive CD4+ T Cell Isolation kit, with Tregs depleted using CD25 microbeads. Tregs, naive and memory CD4+ T cells from tumor, blood and ipsilateral draining lymph nodes of five breast cancer patients underwent full-length TCR alpha and beta sequencing. Tumor tissue and lymph nodes obtained from ipsilateral axillary dissection were perfused with PBS, minced and then digested with collagenase I and hyaluronidase. Ficoll density gradient centrifugation was used to isolate mononuclear cells from either lymph nodes or 50 to 65 ml of peripheral blood. A purity exceeding 90% was confirmed by FACS for the sorted cell populations.

The paper's findings and limits, for the study overall: The validation in the larger cohort was limited to a single TCR beta V-J rearrangement instead of whole repertoires. In terms of TCR gene usage, tumor memory CD4+ T cells clustered together with blood and lymph node memory CD4+ cells, as well as with lymph node naive CD4+ cells. The greatest overlap of tumor-infiltrating Treg TCR alpha and beta sequences was observed with tumor naive CD4+ T cells, followed by blood naive CD4+ T cells.

Amplification of full-length TCR variable regions was done by 5' RACE PCR using constant-region reverse primers, and this step was followed by semi-nested PCR with Nested Universal Primer A. Using the ReliaPrep RNA Cell Miniprep System, total RNA was extracted, and the SMARTer RACE 5'/3' Kit was then used to reverse transcribe the RNA into 5'RACE-ready cDNA. An Illumina MiSeq was used to sequence the full-length TCR alpha and beta libraries, which had been barcoded with multiplex adaptors. Per the source publication's procedure: For each of nine subset-tissue groups, sequencing data from the five patients were combined, and the groups were compared by unsupervised clustering of TCR gene usage. The Morisita-Horn index was used to calculate repertoire similarity, with shared sequences weighted according to their contribution to each repertoire. TCRdb's own reprocessing of the public reads used fastp at Q25 and MiXCR and kept productive beta chains. Rows matching on CDR3 protein sequence are summarized as one entry with the most common DNA and genes. The V and J calls come from TCRdb's annotation, not from the publication. The sample data list about 40,000 distinct CDR3 sequences, and approximately 19% of these were observed just once. The leading ten clones occupy 2.8% of the sample.

This sequence was found in a female donor with breast cancer. In this chain, TRBV7-2 is recombined with TRBJ2-3; tentative D gene TRBD2, with 5 bases matching. The source material was naive CD4+ T cells sorted from a lymph node. The cell subset or site label on this specimen signifies: naive CD4+ T cells, CD4+CD45RA+CD25-. The CDR3 in this case is CASSRGDTQYF. The nucleotides are TGTGCCAGCAGCCGGGGAGATACGCAGTATTTT. Outside the CDR3, residues come from the reference TRBV7-2 and TRBJ2-3 proteins, so the full variable domain is: GAGVSQSPSNKVTEKGKDVELRCDPISGHTALYWYRQSLGQGLEFLIYFQGNSAPDKSGLPSDRFSAERTGGSVSTLTIQRTQQEDSAVYLCASSRGDTQYFGPGTRLTVL.